This T cell receptor beta chain was profiled in a study of cytomegalovirus exposure and HLA in healthy donors. The study ran its PCR with 60 Vbeta and 13 Jbeta primers. The repertoire was sequenced with immunoSEQ multiplex PCR; TCRdb's copy has only in-frame clones and lacks some. This sample yields approximately 130,000 clones, of which 70% to 80% are seen a single time; 1% to 1.5% belongs to the top ten. The CDR3 runs 18 residues. V lost 5 bases to trimming and J lost 4 bases; unmatched junction nucleotides: 16. CDR1 SEHNR and CDR2 FQNEAQ come from the germline V gene (reference sequence). The gene calls are TRBV7-9 and TRBJ1-3; 8 nucleotides agree with TRBD1. Input material: PBMCs. The source is a man aged 50-60 years in good health and CMV-seronegative. CDR3 DNA sequence: TGTGCCAGCAGCCGCGCGAGGGACAGGTCGCTGATCGGAAACACCATATATTTT. Amino acid sequence: CASSRARDRSLIGNTIYF.